These 16 T cell receptor beta chains came from one sample sequenced in a study of blood T cells in healthy people across ages. With a J-beta primer mix and a sample-barcoded 5' primer, a second PCR ran about 6 to 11 cycles. TCRdb re-analysed the 5' RACE reads in MiXCR, keeping a single row per CDR3 protein. The data hold 1.5 million to 2 million distinct CDR3 sequences, with 40% to 55% observed a single time. Input material: blood. The source of these receptors is a middle-aged woman in good health.

This clonotype was observed a few times. This sequence joins TRBV7-9 and TRBJ2-5; D remains ambiguous. CDR1 and CDR2 from the germline V gene are SEHNR and FQNEAQ (reference sequence). CDR3 size: 14 residues. Trimming removed 2 bases at V and 4 bases at J, with 11 bases between. The CDR3 loop is CASSLSLDLETQYF. Here the CDR3 DNA reads TGTGCCAGCAGCTTAAGTCTAGACTTAGAGACCCAGTACTTC. The full variable domain, in which reference TRBV7-9 and TRBJ2-5 provide the parts outside the CDR3, is DTGVSQNPRHKITKRGQNVTFRCDPISEHNRLYWYRQTLGQGPEFLTYFQNEAQLEKSRLLSDRFSAERPKGSFSTLEIQRTEQGDSAMYLCASSLSLDLETQYFGPGTRLLVL.

The chain recombines TRBV20-1 with TRBJ1-2, with D perhaps matching TRBD1 (5 bases). The CDR3 length is 14 residues. Trimming removed 6 bases at V and 0 bases at J, with 14 bases between. CDR1 DFQATT and CDR2 SNEGSKA come from the germline V gene (reference sequence). The CDR3 sequence: CSAPGPPSNYGYTF. The CDR3 DNA sequence: TGCAGTGCCCCAGGGCCCCCTTCTAACTATGGCTACACCTTC.

The V call is TRBV19, the J call TRBJ2-5; weak D call: TRBD2 (5 bases). Trimming pared 5 bases from V and 4 bases from J, leaving 14 bases between. This CDR3 is 14 amino acids long. Germline CDR1 reads LNHDA; CDR2 reads SQIVND (reference sequence). CDR3 nucleotide sequence: TGTGCCAGTAGTGATCCGGGAAAAAGAGAGACCCAGTACTTC. Translated: CASSDPGKRETQYF. The full variable domain, with the rest looked up from reference TRBV19 and TRBJ2-5, is DGGITQSPKYLFRKEGQNVTLSCEQNLNHDAMYWYRQDPGQGLRLIYYSQIVNDFQKGDIAEGYSVSREKKESFPLTVTSAQKNPTAFYLCASSDPGKRETQYFGPGTRLLVL.

This clonotype was counted a few times. The chain uses TRBV7-9 and TRBJ2-4; 10 bases are shared with TRBD1. The J call may be mistaken, given a closer DNA end match to TRBJ2-7. CDR3 size: 15 residues. Germline CDR1 and CDR2: SEHNR and FQNEAQ (reference sequence). The CDR3: CASSLIGTGDREQYF. CDR3 in DNA: TGTGCCAGCAGCTTAATAGGGACAGGGGACCGCGAGCAGTACTTC.

This clonotype was seen ten or more times. The chain has TRBV7-2 and TRBJ2-3, with D maybe TRBD1 (7 bases). The CDR3 covers 15 residues. The V end was cut by 5 bases, the J end by 0 bases, with 12 bases between. Germline loops: CDR1 SGHTA, CDR2 FQGNSA. The DNA of the CDR3 is TGTGCCAGCAGCGTACAGGGGACTAGCACAGATACGCAGTATTTT. This sequence encodes CASSVQGTSTDTQYF.

This clonotype was detected a few times. A much larger clone lies a single base off, so this may be a read error. The V and J genes are TRBV24-1 and TRBJ1-2; D call uncertain. Deletions cut 4 bases from V and 4 bases from J, with 3 bases between. Germline V gives CDR1 KGHDR, CDR2 SFDVKD. The CDR3 length is 11 residues. The CDR3 bases are TGTGCCACCAGTGACGGCTATGGCTACACCTTC. This translates into CATSDGYGYTF.

The chain joins TRBV27 to TRBJ2-5; D may match TRBD1 or TRBD2 (5 bases each). CDR3 length: 16 amino acids. Germline assignment: CDR1 MNHEY and CDR2 SMNVEV (reference sequence). Trimming took 2 bases from V and 5 from J, leaving 18 bases between them. Here the CDR3 reads CASSLGLNQGRETQYF. For the CDR3, the DNA is TGTGCCAGCAGTTTAGGGCTGAATCAGGGACGGGAGACCCAGTACTTC.

This CDR3 is CASSQEGIGPERSETQFF. The CDR3 nucleotides read TGCGCCAGCAGCCAAGAAGGGATAGGGCCAGAGAGGTCGGAGACCCAGTTCTTC. V is TRBV4-3 and J is TRBJ2-1; D not certain. The V and J ends lost 0 bases and 13 bases respectively, with 28 bases between them. CDR3 length: 18 amino acids. Germline V gene data show CDR1 as LGHNA and CDR2 as YSLEER.

Ten or more counts support this clonotype. V is TRBV7-2 and J is TRBJ2-4; either TRBD1 or TRBD2 may fit D (5 bases each). V lost 3 bases and J lost 5, with 11 bases in between. This CDR3 comprises 14 residues. From germline, CDR1 is SGHTA and CDR2 FQGNSA. CDR3 in DNA: TGTGCCAGCAGCTTGGTCGGGACCCAAAACATTCAGTACTTC. It translates to CASSLVGTQNIQYF.

This clonotype was counted between two and nine times. V is TRBV6-2 or TRBV6-3 and J is TRBJ1-2; D not resolved. Deletions cut 1 base from V and 10 bases from J, with 7 bases between. The CDR3 is made up of 11 amino acids. The germline CDR1 and CDR2 sequences are MNHEY and SVGEGT. The CDR3 loop reads CASSYYGNYTF. The CDR3 bases are TGTGCCAGCAGTTACTACGGGAACTACACCTTC.

This clonotype was counted only a few times. This chain joins TRBV12-3 or TRBV12-4 and TRBJ2-3, with D perhaps TRBD1 (6 bases). CDR3 size: 17 residues. Trimming removed 0 bases from V and 0 bases from J, with 13 bases in between. CDR3 sequence: CASSLAMRTGSTDTQYF. The CDR3, as DNA: TGTGCCAGCAGTTTAGCGATGAGAACAGGGAGCACAGATACGCAGTATTTT.

The chain has TRBV24-1 and TRBJ2-3; perhaps TRBD1 as D (6 bases). V dropped 4 bases and J dropped 2 bases, with 21 bases sitting between them. The CDR3 is 18 residues long. From germline, CDR1 is KGHDR and CDR2 SFDVKD. Written as DNA, the CDR3 is TGTGCCACCAGTGACGTTCAGGGGTCCATGACCTTCACAGATACGCAGTATTTT. This encodes CATSDVQGSMTFTDTQYF.

This chain joins TRBV6-5 and TRBJ2-1; TRBD1 agrees at 9 bases. From germline, CDR1 is MNHEY and CDR2 SVGAGI. This CDR3 contains 15 residues. V lost 6 bases to trimming and J lost 4 bases; unmatched junction nucleotides: 7. In DNA form, the CDR3 reads TGTGCCAGCAGCATCCGGGACAGGGCTTACAATGAGCAGTTCTTC. Translation: CASSIRDRAYNEQFF.

This chain connects TRBV28 to TRBJ2-3; 10 bases are a match to TRBD2. This CDR3 is built from 17 residues. Germline-derived CDR1 and CDR2 are MDHEN and SYDVKM. V gave up 5 bases and J gave up 1 base; unmatched junction bases: 9. Here the CDR3 DNA reads TGTGCCAGCAGTATCATAGCGGGAGGCGGCGGCACAGATACGCAGTATTTT. Translated, it gives CASSIIAGGGGTDTQYF.

The J gene is TRBJ2-3, the V gene TRBV20-1, with 10 bases matching TRBD2. Germline values: CDR1 DFQATT, CDR2 SNEGSKA (reference sequence). Trimming cost V 0 bases and J 4 bases; bases outside gene matches: 10. This CDR3 has 17 amino acids. The DNA for the CDR3 is TGCAGTGCTAGAGATTCTCGGAGCGGGGGGGACTCAGATACGCAGTATTTT. It specifies CSARDSRSGGDSDTQYF.

This chain connects TRBV4-3 to TRBJ2-1; D not certain. This CDR3 region has 15 residues. Germline V lookup: CDR1 LGHNA, CDR2 YSLEER. V was pared by 0 bases and J by 2 bases, with 8 bases between. The CDR3 loop is CASSQDQSAYNEQFF. CDR3 sequence (DNA): TGCGCCAGCAGCCAAGACCAATCGGCCTACAATGAGCAGTTCTTC.